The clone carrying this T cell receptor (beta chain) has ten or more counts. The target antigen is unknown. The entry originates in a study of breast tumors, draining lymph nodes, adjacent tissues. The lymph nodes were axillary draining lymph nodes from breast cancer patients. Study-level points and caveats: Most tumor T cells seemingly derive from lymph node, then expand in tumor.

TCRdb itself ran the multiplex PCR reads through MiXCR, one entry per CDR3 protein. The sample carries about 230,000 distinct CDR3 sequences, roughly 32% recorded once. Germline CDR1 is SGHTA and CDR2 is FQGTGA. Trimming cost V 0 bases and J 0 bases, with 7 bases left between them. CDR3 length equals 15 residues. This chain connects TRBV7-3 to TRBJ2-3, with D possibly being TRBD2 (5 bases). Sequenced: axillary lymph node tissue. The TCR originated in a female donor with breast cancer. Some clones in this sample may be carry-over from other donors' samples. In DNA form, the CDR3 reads TGTGCCAGCAGCTTAACCGGGATTAGCACAGATACGCAGTATTTT. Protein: CASSLTGISTDTQYF.